Listed here are 27 T cell receptor beta chains from one sample, sequenced in a study of blood T cell repertoires in COVID-19. Clones were read by immunoSEQ multiplex PCR, and TCRdb kept only the in-frame ones, dropping some. The sample includes a few hundred thousand clones, around 90% of them seen just once. Input material: peripheral blood. The receptors derive from a woman in her twenties or thirties with acute or convalescent COVID-19.

DNA for the CDR3: TGTGCCAGCAGTCCCGACAGGGTGGGATGGGATGAGCAGTTCTTC. Translation gives CASSPDRVGWDEQFF. The rearrangement joins TRBV6-2 or TRBV6-3 to TRBJ2-1, with 7 bases fitting TRBD1. Germline CDR1 MNHEY, CDR2 SVGEGT. The CDR3 extends over 15 amino acids. V dropped 5 bases and J dropped 8; count of bases not matched to a gene: 12.

The V and J genes are TRBV4-2 and TRBJ2-7, with TRBD1 matching over 8 bases. CDR1 is LGHNA, CDR2 YNFKEQ, per germline. The junction had 7 bases not matched to a gene; V was cut back by 4 bases and J by 2 bases. There are 15 residues in the CDR3. CDR3 nucleotide sequence: TGTGCCAGCAGCCCAGGGGCAGGGGGCCCCTACGAGCAGTACTTC. Its translation: CASSPGAGGPYEQYF.

The CDR3 bases are TGCAGCGCCCGTGGTGGGGGCCACGAGCAGTACTTC. As protein: CSARGGGHEQYF. The chain couples TRBV29-1 to TRBJ2-7; a possible D gene is TRBD1 (6 bases). Trimming removed 7 bases from V and 5 bases from J, with 15 bases in between. CDR1 is SQVTM and CDR2 is ANQGSEA in the germline V gene. The length of the CDR3 is 12 residues.

This chain joins TRBV7-8 and TRBJ1-1; D is perhaps TRBD1 (6 bases). V was clipped by 1 base and J by 2 bases, with 8 bases between them. The CDR3 consists of 14 residues. From germline, CDR1 is SGHVS and CDR2 FQNEAQ. Here the CDR3 DNA reads TGTGCCAGCAGCTTAGTACAGGGCAACACTGAAGCTTTCTTT. It specifies CASSLVQGNTEAFF.

This rearrangement joins TRBV12-3 or TRBV12-4 to TRBJ2-3; D uncertain. The CDR3 sequence is 12 residues long. V lost 3 bases and J 4 bases, leaving 5 bases between the germline ends. In DNA, the CDR3 is TGTGCCAGCAGTTTTGTCGCAGATACGCAGTATTTT. Translated, it gives CASSFVADTQYF.

The V gene is TRBV6-2 or TRBV6-3, the J gene TRBJ2-7; TRBD2 matches at 9 bases. The CDR3 is 16 residues long. J lost 8 bases, V lost 2 bases, and 13 bases had no gene match. Per germline, CDR1 MNHEY and CDR2 SVGEGT. CDR3 nucleotides: TGTGCCAGCAGTTACGGTCCGACTAGCGGACGTGGGAAGCAGTACTTC. Protein: CASSYGPTSGRGKQYF.

This chain connects TRBV7-6 to TRBJ2-2; 14 bases line up with TRBD2. The ends lost 4 bases at V and 6 bases at J; junction bases unmatched: 1. The CDR3 totals 15 residues. Looked up from germline, CDR1 is SGHVS and CDR2 is FNYEAQ. The CDR3 coding sequence is TGTGCCAGCAGCTGGGGACTAGCGGGGGCCGGGGAGCTGTTTTTT. Its protein is CASSWGLAGAGELFF.

This chain joins TRBV5-1 and TRBJ1-6; tentatively, D is TRBD1 (6 bases). Germline loops: CDR1 SGHRS, CDR2 YFSETQ. The CDR3 contains 15 residues. Deletions cut 4 bases from V and 3 bases from J, with 11 bases between. In DNA, the CDR3 is TGCGCCAGCAGCAAGGACAGAAACTATAATTCACCCCTCCACTTT. Translating it yields CASSKDRNYNSPLHF. Full variable domain (rest looked up from reference TRBV5-1 and TRBJ1-6): KAGVTQTPRYLIKTRGQQVTLSCSPISGHRSVSWYQQTPGQGLQFLFEYFSETQRNKGNFPGRFSGRQFSNSRSEMNVSTLELGDSALYLCASSKDRNYNSPLHFGNGTRLTVT.

This CDR3 is CASSIGTRGGADTQYF. CDR3 DNA: TGTGCCAGTAGTATCGGGACTAGGGGGGGGGCAGATACGCAGTATTTT. This chain links TRBV19 with TRBJ2-3; 8 nucleotides line up with TRBD2. The V gene end was trimmed by 3 bases and the J gene end by 4 bases; junction bases not matched to a gene: 9. The germline CDR1 and CDR2 sequences are LNHDA and SQIVND (reference sequence). The CDR3 consists of 16 residues.

In this sample, this clone turned up once. The chain uses TRBV19 and TRBJ2-7; no definite D call. CDR3 length equals 14 residues. In germline, CDR1 is LNHDA, CDR2 SQIVND (reference sequence). V was trimmed by 1 base and J by 0 bases, leaving 7 bases between them. The DNA for the CDR3 is TGTGCCAGTAGTATAGCCTCCTTCTCCTACGAGCAGTACTTC. Amino acids: CASSIASFSYEQYF.

The rearrangement uses TRBV24-1 and TRBJ2-7; 7 bases fit TRBD1. CDR1 and CDR2 (germline): KGHDR, SFDVKD. This CDR3 contains 15 residues. V was clipped by 5 bases and J by 0 bases; unmatched bases: 6. CDR3 sequence: CATSARTGYSYEQYF. The CDR3 DNA is TGTGCCACCAGTGCTAGGACAGGCTACTCCTACGAGCAGTACTTC.

The genes are TRBV29-1 and TRBJ2-5; possibly TRBD1 for D (5 bases). CDR3 size: 12 residues. The germline gives CDR1 SQVTM, CDR2 ANQGSEA. V was cut by 5 bases and J by 0 bases, with 7 bases left in between. The chain's CDR3 is CSVTTDQETQYF. The DNA of the CDR3 is TGCAGCGTTACGACAGACCAAGAGACCCAGTACTTC.

This sequence joins TRBV19 and TRBJ2-1; maybe TRBD2 (6 bases). From germline, CDR1 is LNHDA and CDR2 SQIVND (reference sequence). Trimming left V 4 bases short and J 8 bases short, with 18 bases between. There are 15 residues in the CDR3. The CDR3 loop is CASSNSGRVKDEQFF. CDR3 nucleotide sequence: TGTGCCAGTAGTAATAGCGGTCGGGTCAAGGATGAGCAGTTCTTC.

V and J are TRBV2 and TRBJ1-1, with D possibly TRBD1 on 6 matching bases. The CDR3 length is 13 residues. Germline CDR1 reads SNHLY; CDR2 reads FYNNEI. The ends were cut back, 6 bases at V and 1 base at J, with 9 bases in the middle. Written as DNA, the CDR3 is TGTGCCAGCAGCCGGGACACGAACACTGAAGCTTTCTTT. Amino acid sequence: CASSRDTNTEAFF.

This clone was counted a single time. The rearrangement joins TRBV19 to TRBJ2-1, with a possible D match to TRBD2 (6 bases). Trimming took off 0 bases at V and 9 bases at J, with 24 bases between the two ends. The CDR3 loop spans 18 amino acids. Germline-derived CDR1 and CDR2 are LNHDA and SQIVND (reference sequence). CDR3 sequence reads: CASSIDRLGPTSSGEQFF. The DNA for the CDR3 is TGTGCCAGTAGTATAGATCGTCTCGGGCCAACTAGCTCGGGTGAGCAGTTCTTC.

The V call is TRBV6-2 or TRBV6-3, the J call TRBJ1-2; a possible D gene is TRBD1 (5 bases). This CDR3 spans 11 amino acids. Germline assignment: CDR1 MNHEY and CDR2 SVGEGT. Trimming cost V 4 bases and J 7 bases, with 7 bases left between them. The CDR3 loop reads CASSSRVGYTF. The CDR3 bases are TGTGCCAGCAGTTCCAGGGTTGGCTACACCTTC.

This clone appeared a single time. The chain employs TRBV19 and TRBJ2-5, with D tentatively TRBD1 (6 bases). This CDR3 contains 13 residues. Looked up from germline, CDR1 is LNHDA and CDR2 is SQIVND (reference sequence). The V and J ends lost 3 bases and 5 bases respectively, with 10 bases between them. Here the CDR3 reads CASSIWGQETQYF. The CDR3 nucleotides are TGTGCCAGTAGTATTTGGGGGCAGGAGACCCAGTACTTC.

This clone was counted between two and nine times. This rearrangement joins TRBV11-3 to TRBJ1-4; D uncertain. CDR3 length equals 15 residues. The V gene's germline CDR1 is SGHNT and CDR2 YENEEA. The V end was cut by 3 bases, the J end by 8 bases, with 16 bases between. CDR3 DNA sequence: TGTGCCAGCAGCTTTAGCGGGTCAGTGGGCGAAAAACTGTTTTTT. This codes for CASSFSGSVGEKLFF. Supplemented by reference TRBV11-3 and TRBJ1-4, the full variable domain reads EAGVVQSPRYKIIEKKQPVAFWCNPISGHNTLYWYLQNLGQGPELLIRYENEEAVDDSQLPKDRFSAERLKGVDSTLKIQPAELGDSAVYLCASSFSGSVGEKLFFGSGTQLSVL.

About this clone: This same CDR3 is encoded by further DNA sequences in the sample. The chain combines TRBV5-6 with TRBJ2-7; 10 bases map to TRBD1. Germline V gene sequence: CDR1 SGHDT, CDR2 YYEEEE. The ends lost 3 bases at V and 4 bases at J; junction bases unmatched: 4. This CDR3 has 14 amino acids. The CDR3 is CASSSDRGQYEQYF. The CDR3 bases are TGTGCCAGCAGCTCCGACAGGGGGCAGTACGAGCAGTACTTC.

The chain recombines TRBV19 with TRBJ2-1; possible D gene TRBD1, 6 bases. This CDR3 comprises 15 residues. Germline V gene lookup returns CDR1 LNHDA and CDR2 SQIVND (reference sequence). V lost 2 bases to trimming and J lost 6 bases, with 14 bases between them. CDR3 DNA sequence: TGTGCCAGTAGTATATCGACAGGCCCCAGCAATGAGCAGTTCTTC. It is translated as CASSISTGPSNEQFF.

This clone has more than one count but fewer than ten. The chain has TRBV6-6 and TRBJ2-5; D not resolved. Germline CDR1 MNHNY, CDR2 SVGAGI (reference sequence). The CDR3 consists of 13 residues. V lost 2 bases to trimming and J lost 1 base, with 5 bases between them. This CDR3 reads CASSYVSQETQYF. DNA of the CDR3: TGTGCCAGCAGTTACGTCAGCCAAGAGACCCAGTACTTC.

This clone was found once. The chain uses TRBV27 and TRBJ1-2; TRBD1 aligns across 10 bases. Germline V gene data show CDR1 as MNHEY and CDR2 as SMNVEV (reference sequence). This CDR3 has 14 amino acids. With 6 bases clipped from V and 3 bases from J, the junction kept 4 bases outside the gene matches. The CDR3 protein is CASRLGTGDYGYTF. The CDR3 DNA sequence: TGTGCCAGCAGGTTAGGGACAGGGGACTATGGCTACACCTTC.

The chain links TRBV5-8 to TRBJ2-1; 10 nucleotides match TRBD2. The V segment lost 3 bases and the J segment 7 bases; nucleotides outside the gene matches: 7. Per germline, CDR1 SGHTS and CDR2 YDEGEE. This CDR3 has 15 residues. Here the CDR3 DNA reads TGTGCCAGCAGCTGGACTAGCGGAGCGTGGAATGAGCAGTTCTTC. Residues: CASSWTSGAWNEQFF.

The chain has TRBV27 and TRBJ2-5; 14 bases map to TRBD2. CDR3 length equals 17 residues. Germline V CDR1 and CDR2: MNHEY, SMNVEV (reference sequence). V dropped 5 bases and J dropped 2; count of bases not matched to a gene: 7. The CDR3 spells CASSEGLAGGPQETQYF. In nucleotides, the CDR3 is TGTGCCAGCAGTGAAGGACTAGCGGGGGGACCTCAAGAGACCCAGTACTTC.

This chain uses TRBV3-1 (or the pseudogene TRBV3-2) with TRBJ2-5; 8 bases fit TRBD2. CDR3 length: 14 amino acids. The germline V gene encodes CDR1 LGHDT and CDR2 YNNKEL (reference sequence). V lost 4 bases, J lost 5 bases, and 6 bases stayed unmatched. Here the CDR3 reads CASSPWTSMETQYF. DNA for the CDR3: TGTGCCAGCAGCCCCTGGACTAGCATGGAGACCCAGTACTTC.

This clone was found a few times. The V gene is TRBV7-8, the J gene TRBJ1-1, with D perhaps TRBD1 (6 bases). Trimming cost V 0 bases and J 7 bases, with 15 bases left between them. CDR3 length equals 15 residues. Germline CDR1 SGHVS, CDR2 FQNEAQ. The CDR3 sequence: CASSLAGQIVIEAFF. In DNA form, the CDR3 reads TGTGCCAGCAGCTTAGCAGGACAGATAGTTATTGAAGCTTTCTTT.

This sequence joins TRBV30 and TRBJ2-5; perhaps TRBD1 as D (6 bases). This CDR3 is 14 amino acids long. CDR1 and CDR2 (germline): GTSNPN, SVGIG (reference sequence). Trimming stripped 4 bases from V and 8 bases from J, with 20 bases between. The chain's CDR3 is CAWMGALGLGTQYF. The CDR3 coding sequence is TGTGCCTGGATGGGGGCCCTCGGGTTGGGAACCCAGTACTTC.